These 9 T cell receptor beta chains came from one sample sequenced in a study of T cell responses to AZD1222 COVID-19 vaccine. Measured with immunoSEQ multiplex PCR; TCRdb has only the in-frame clones, and not every one. The sample shows some 100,000 clones, around nine tenths of them seen only once. Source: peripheral blood, taken 28 days after the second AZD1222 dose. The source of these receptors is an adult who received the AZD1222 COVID-19 vaccine.

This chain connects TRBV5-5 to TRBJ1-5; D gene ambiguous. This CDR3 spans 14 amino acids. Trimming stripped 1 base from V and 2 bases from J, with 7 bases between. Germline CDR1 is SGHKS and CDR2 is YYEKEE (reference sequence). CDR3 bases: TGTGCCAGCAGCTTGTGGCAGGGCAATCAGCCCCAGCATTTT. Translated: CASSLWQGNQPQHF.

The chain joins TRBV2 to TRBJ2-2, with TRBD1 matching over 12 bases. Germline trimming cut 8 bases from V and 4 bases from J; bases unmatched to any gene: 14. Germline CDR1 is SNHLY and CDR2 is FYNNEI. This CDR3 comprises 18 residues. CDR3 DNA sequence: TGTGCCAGCTCTTACTACGGGACAGGGGGCAGGAGCACCGGGGAGCTGTTTTTT. It yields the protein CASSYYGTGGRSTGELFF.

This chain's CDR3 is CASSDSSPYDYGYTF. In nucleotides, the CDR3 is TGCGCCAGCAGTGACAGTTCTCCCTATGACTATGGCTACACCTTC. The chain carries TRBV10-1 and TRBJ1-2, with D unclear. Trimming removed 3 bases from V and 3 bases from J, with 14 bases in between. The CDR3 length is 15 residues. Germline CDR1 WNHNN, CDR2 SYGVQD (reference sequence).

The V gene is TRBV18, the J gene TRBJ1-2, with 12 bases identical to TRBD1. The V gene's germline CDR1 is KGHSH and CDR2 LQKENI. The CDR3 has 15 residues. With V trimmed by 0 bases and J by 8 bases, 4 bases remained unmatched. The CDR3 loop reads CASSPPGQGADGYTF. DNA of the CDR3: TGTGCCAGCTCACCACCGGGACAGGGGGCTGACGGCTACACCTTC.

The chain employs TRBV15 and TRBJ1-1; unclear D gene. V lost 0 bases, J lost 1 base, and 12 bases lay in between. The CDR3 is 16 amino acids. Germline CDR1 reads LNHNV; CDR2 reads YYDKDF (reference sequence). The chain's CDR3 is CATSRDAWAGNTEAFF. CDR3 DNA: TGTGCCACCAGCAGAGATGCATGGGCGGGGAACACTGAAGCTTTCTTT.

This clone was counted only a few times. The V gene is TRBV5-5, the J gene TRBJ1-6; no clear D. Germline assignment: CDR1 SGHKS and CDR2 YYEKEE (reference sequence). The CDR3 consists of 15 residues. V lost 0 bases to trimming and J lost 10 bases, with 14 bases between them. CDR3 region: CASSLERNFRSPLHF. Here the CDR3 DNA reads TGTGCCAGCAGCTTGGAACGGAACTTCCGCTCACCCCTCCACTTT.

The chain links TRBV6-9 to TRBJ1-5; D call uncertain. Germline loops: CDR1 MNHGY, CDR2 SVAAGI. CDR3 length: 10 amino acids. V lost 8 bases and J lost 5, with 4 bases in between. This chain's CDR3 is CASGDQPQHF. The CDR3 DNA is TGTGCCAGCGGAGATCAGCCCCAGCATTTT.

The chain has TRBV11-3 and TRBJ2-5; 8 bases line up with TRBD1. The CDR3 length is 15 residues. V dropped 1 base and J dropped 5; count of bases not matched to a gene: 6. The germline V gene encodes CDR1 SGHNT and CDR2 YENEEA. CDR3 DNA: TGTGCCAGCAGCTTAGGGACAGGGTGGATGGAGACCCAGTACTTC. Its protein product is CASSLGTGWMETQYF.

The chain links TRBV9 to TRBJ1-5, with 10 bases matching TRBD1. This CDR3 is built from 15 residues. The V segment lost 4 bases and the J segment 6 bases; nucleotides outside the gene matches: 7. CDR1 and CDR2 (germline): SGDLS, YYNGEE. Here the CDR3 reads CASSTGTGEFQPQHF. The CDR3 nucleotides are TGTGCCAGCAGCACGGGGACAGGGGAATTTCAGCCCCAGCATTTT.